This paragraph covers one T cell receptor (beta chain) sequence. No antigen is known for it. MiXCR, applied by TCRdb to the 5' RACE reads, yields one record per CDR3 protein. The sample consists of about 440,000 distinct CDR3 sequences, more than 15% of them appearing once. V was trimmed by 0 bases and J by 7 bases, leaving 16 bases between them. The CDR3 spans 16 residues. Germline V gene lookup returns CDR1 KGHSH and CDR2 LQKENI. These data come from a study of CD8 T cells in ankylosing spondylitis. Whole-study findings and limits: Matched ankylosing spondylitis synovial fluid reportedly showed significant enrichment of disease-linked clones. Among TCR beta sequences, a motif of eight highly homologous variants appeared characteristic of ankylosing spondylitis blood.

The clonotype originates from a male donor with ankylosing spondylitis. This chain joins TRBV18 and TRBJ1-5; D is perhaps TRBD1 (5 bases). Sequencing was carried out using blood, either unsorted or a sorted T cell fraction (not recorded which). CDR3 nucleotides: TGTGCCAGCTCACCACCGGGTTGGCAGGGTGGCCAGCCCCAGCATTTT. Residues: CASSPPGWQGGQPQHF.